This TCR beta chain was retrieved from a study of blood T cell repertoires in COVID-19. Germline CDR1 reads SNHLY; CDR2 reads FYNNEI. This CDR3 is built from 11 residues. V lost 11 bases, J lost 5 bases, and 12 bases lay in between. Study processing details: Nucleated cell counts were estimated from reference gene primer amplification. The repertoire was sequenced with immunoSEQ multiplex PCR; TCRdb's copy has only in-frame clones and lacks some. V, J and clone size derive from that table, while D and trimming were established from the DNA sequence. The profile shows a few hundred thousand clones, 85% of them singletons.

Sequenced: PBMCs or T cells enriched from blood (not recorded which). The TCR comes from a woman in her forties or fifties who had recovered from COVID-19. The chain combines TRBV2 with TRBJ1-1; the D gene is possibly TRBD1 (5 bases). CDR3 sequence (DNA): TGTGCCTCAAACCGGGGGACTGAAGCTTTCTTT. Its translation is CASNRGTEAFF.